This TCR beta chain was captured by sequencing in a study of cytomegalovirus exposure and HLA in healthy donors. Study-level points and caveats: Under in vitro conditions, a few CMV-associated chains were confirmed as specific for CMV antigens. In a later analysis, first-cohort TCR clusters were found to tend to co-occur in the 90 to 150 validation repertoires. Associated with cytomegalovirus, according to the listing, were around 170 TCR beta chains.

Method: immunoSEQ multiplex PCR; TCRdb's copy keeps in-frame clones and lacks some. Of 280,000 or so clones listed, around 87% are singletons. For this clone: Its cognate antigen is unknown.

This receptor was obtained from a woman under 30 in good health and CMV-seronegative. Material: PBMCs.

The CDR3 loop reads CATSSGQTEAFF. The DNA for the CDR3 is TGTGCCACCAGCTCGGGACAAACTGAAGCTTTCTTT. The chain joins TRBV15 to TRBJ1-1; D possibly corresponds to TRBD1 (6 bases). Germline V gene lookup returns CDR1 LNHNV and CDR2 YYDKDF (reference sequence). This CDR3 comprises 12 residues. Deletions cut 5 bases from V and 5 bases from J, with 9 bases between.